These 29 T cell receptor beta chains were sequenced from one sample in a study of OX40 agonist ivuxolimab in advanced cancers. Assay used: immunoSEQ multiplex PCR; TCRdb lists only in-frame clones, some missing. Here the sample spans 81,000 or so clones, around 89% being singletons. This specimen was CD4+ or CD8+ T cells sorted from blood, taken in a trial of the OX40 agonist ivuxolimab. Receptors were obtained from an adult with an advanced solid tumor such as melanoma, head and neck, liver or kidney cancer.

V usage is TRBV6-5 and J usage is TRBJ2-2, with D perhaps matching TRBD1 (5 bases). CDR1 is MNHEY and CDR2 is SVGAGI in the germline V gene. The CDR3 has 14 amino acids. V was cut by 4 bases and J by 2 bases, with 8 bases left in between. CDR3 protein: CASSLDTNTGELFF. CDR3 sequence (DNA): TGTGCCAGCAGTTTGGACACAAACACCGGGGAGCTGTTTTTT.

The V and J genes are TRBV18 and TRBJ2-7; D is perhaps TRBD2 (5 bases). The germline CDR1 and CDR2 sequences are KGHSH and LQKENI. CDR3 length equals 14 residues. Trimming stripped 8 bases from V and 0 bases from J, with 14 bases between. CDR3 in amino acids: CASGSGWNSYEQYF. In nucleotides, the CDR3 is TGTGCCAGCGGGTCGGGGTGGAACTCCTACGAGCAGTACTTC.

The chain uses TRBV7-9 and TRBJ1-2, with D uncertain. V lost 1 base and J 9 bases, leaving 12 bases between the germline ends. The CDR3 consists of 13 residues. Germline CDR1 reads SEHNR; CDR2 reads FQNEAQ (reference sequence). The CDR3 protein is CASSLEGLVRYTF. The CDR3 region has the DNA TGTGCCAGCAGCTTAGAAGGTTTAGTACGCTACACCTTC.

This sequence joins TRBV6-1 and TRBJ2-7, with TRBD1 as a possible D gene (5 bases). The length of the CDR3 is 12 residues. CDR1 is MNHNS and CDR2 is SASEGT in the germline V gene. Trimming left V 3 bases short and J 6 bases short, with 9 bases between. CDR3 region: CASSDRDTEQYF. For the CDR3, the DNA is TGTGCCAGCAGTGACAGGGATACCGAGCAGTACTTC.

The chain links TRBV10-3 to TRBJ2-5; D assignment may be TRBD1 or TRBD2 (5 bases each). V was cut by 3 bases and J by 11 bases, with 28 bases left in between. This CDR3 comprises 17 residues. Per the germline V gene, CDR1 is ENHRY and CDR2 is SYGVKD. CDR3: CAISDGTWGSFSREQYF. DNA of the CDR3: TGTGCCATCAGTGATGGGACGTGGGGGAGCTTCTCGAGGGAGCAGTACTTC.

The chain is built from TRBV10-3 and TRBJ2-1, with D perhaps TRBD1 or TRBD2 (6 bases each). CDR1 ENHRY and CDR2 SYGVKD come from the germline V gene. The V end was cut by 0 bases, the J end by 8 bases, with 11 bases between. This CDR3 is built from 14 residues. For the CDR3, the DNA is TGTGCCATCAGTGAGTCCTCTAGGGGGGATGAGCAGTTCTTC. Translating gives CAISESSRGDEQFF.

In its sample, this clone was seen a few times. V usage is TRBV7-9 and J usage is TRBJ2-1; 9 nucleotides line up with TRBD2. Trimming removed 4 bases from V and 7 bases from J; junction bases left unmatched: 11. CDR3 length: 16 residues. The germline V gene has CDR1 SEHNR and CDR2 FQNEAQ (reference sequence). CDR3 in DNA: TGTGCCAGCAGCTCCTCCAGGGCGGGGGGGCTGAATGAGCAGTTCTTC. This encodes CASSSSRAGGLNEQFF.

Comment on this clone: Other nucleotide sequences in the sample specify the same CDR3. The gene calls are TRBV6-1 and TRBJ2-2, with D possibly TRBD2 on 6 matching bases. Trimming left V 8 bases short and J 4 bases short, with 17 bases between. This CDR3 has 15 amino acids. Germline V gives CDR1 MNHNS, CDR2 SASEGT. In nucleotides, the CDR3 is TGTGCCAGCTGGCGGGGCTTCAGACTCACCGGGGAGCTGTTTTTT. As protein: CASWRGFRLTGELFF.

Here the CDR3 DNA reads TGCAGCGTTGATCAAGGGGGACAGACCACAGATACGCAGTATTTT. This gives the protein CSVDQGGQTTDTQYF. V is TRBV29-1 and J is TRBJ2-3, with TRBD1 matching over 7 bases. Germline CDR1 and CDR2: SQVTM and ANQGSEA. This CDR3 is 15 amino acids long. Germline trimming cut 3 bases from V and 2 bases from J; bases unmatched to any gene: 8.

In regard to this clone: Within the sample, other DNA sequences also encode this same CDR3. The V and J genes are TRBV19 and TRBJ2-5; D is tentatively TRBD1 or TRBD2 (5 bases each). With 3 bases removed from V and 5 bases from J, the gap between germline ends came to 7 bases. CDR3 length equals 12 residues. Germline CDR1 is LNHDA and CDR2 is SQIVND (reference sequence). This CDR3 is CASSMRGETQYF. CDR3 coding DNA: TGTGCCAGTAGTATGAGGGGCGAGACCCAGTACTTC.

V gene TRBV19 combines with J gene TRBJ1-1; 7 bases line up with TRBD1. Per the germline V gene, CDR1 is LNHDA and CDR2 is SQIVND (reference sequence). The length of the CDR3 is 14 residues. Trimming cost V 6 bases and J 5 bases; bases outside gene matches: 9. In DNA form, the CDR3 reads TGTGCCAGTAGGGTTCGGTCAGGGGGGACTGAAGCTTTCTTT. Its translation is CASRVRSGGTEAFF. The full variable domain, rest sourced from reference TRBV19 and TRBJ1-1, is DGGITQSPKYLFRKEGQNVTLSCEQNLNHDAMYWYRQDPGQGLRLIYYSQIVNDFQKGDIAEGYSVSREKKESFPLTVTSAQKNPTAFYLCASRVRSGGTEAFFGQGTRLTVV.

The CDR3 sequence: CAISEGREGGKLFF. The CDR3 DNA is TGTGCCATCAGTGAGGGGAGGGAGGGCGGAAAACTGTTTTTT. J is TRBJ1-4 and V is TRBV10-3; no clear D. CDR1 is ENHRY, CDR2 SYGVKD, per germline. The CDR3 runs 14 residues. Trimming cost V 2 bases and J 10 bases, with 14 bases left between them.

This sequence joins TRBV4-3 and TRBJ2-5, with 7 positions matching TRBD1. With the DNA end fitting TRBJ2-7 better, the J assignment may be wrong. Per germline, CDR1 LGHNA and CDR2 YSLEER. The CDR3 runs to 18 residues. Here the CDR3 DNA reads TGCGCCAGCAGCCAAGAAGATCCCCGAGGGACAGACGCCTACGAGCAGTACTTC. This sequence encodes CASSQEDPRGTDAYEQYF.

The chain is built from TRBV12-5 and TRBJ2-1; no clear D gene. Germline lookup yields CDR1 LGHNT and CDR2 FRNRAP. The CDR3 runs 13 residues. V lost 7 bases and J lost 0, with 7 bases in between. The CDR3 reads CASARSSYNEQFF. The CDR3 nucleotides are TGTGCTAGTGCGAGGAGCTCCTACAATGAGCAGTTCTTC.

V is TRBV4-1 and J is TRBJ2-2, with D tentatively TRBD1 (6 bases). V was trimmed by 4 bases and J by 3 bases, leaving 12 bases between them. Germline V gives CDR1 MGHRA, CDR2 YSYEKL. This CDR3 comprises 15 residues. The CDR3 bases are TGCGCCAGCAGCCGGGGTCAGGGGTACACCGGGGAGCTGTTTTTT. It translates to CASSRGQGYTGELFF.

This chain connects TRBV5-1 to TRBJ1-1, with TRBD1 matching over 10 bases. Germline assignment: CDR1 SGHRS and CDR2 YFSETQ. The CDR3 length is 16 residues. J was trimmed by 5 bases and V by 4 bases; bases with no gene match: 11. CDR3 sequence: CASSPTGGAEGTEAFF. As DNA, the CDR3 is TGCGCCAGCAGCCCGACAGGGGGCGCGGAGGGGACTGAAGCTTTCTTT.

V usage is TRBV19 and J usage is TRBJ1-2; the match to TRBD1 covers 7 bases. Germline CDR1 LNHDA, CDR2 SQIVND (reference sequence). V was pared by 5 bases and J by 6 bases, with 12 bases of the junction left unmatched. This CDR3 is 15 amino acids long. The CDR3 DNA reads as TGTGCCAGTAGTCCACGACAGGGACCCCTAGATGGCTACACCTTC. It is translated as CASSPRQGPLDGYTF.

This chain uses TRBV7-9 with TRBJ1-2; D remains ambiguous. The CDR3 consists of 10 residues. V lost 5 bases and J 8 bases, leaving 6 bases between the germline ends. Germline CDR1 and CDR2: SEHNR and FQNEAQ (reference sequence). The CDR3 region has the DNA TGTGCCAGCAGCCCTGAAGGCTACACCTTC. Protein sequence: CASSPEGYTF.

The genes are TRBV28 and TRBJ2-5; the D is unclear. The germline V gene has CDR1 MDHEN and CDR2 SYDVKM. V lost 1 base and J 4 bases, leaving 10 bases between the germline ends. This CDR3 has 14 residues. The chain's CDR3 is CASSLYSRRETQYF. CDR3 in DNA: TGTGCCAGCAGTTTATATTCCCGGAGAGAGACCCAGTACTTC.

DNA for the CDR3: TGTGCCAGCAGCGTGGGGACCTTCACCGGGGAGCTGTTTTTT. Protein sequence: CASSVGTFTGELFF. The genes are TRBV9 and TRBJ2-2; D may correspond to TRBD1 or TRBD2 (5 bases each). V shed 2 bases and J shed 4 bases, with 9 bases lying between them. The CDR3 consists of 14 residues. The germline V gene encodes CDR1 SGDLS and CDR2 YYNGEE.

The CDR3 nucleotides read TGTGCCAGCAGAGTTCAGGGAGACACTGAAGCTTTCTTT. Residues: CASRVQGDTEAFF. This chain connects TRBV6-4 to TRBJ1-1; D may be TRBD1 (5 bases). Germline V lookup: CDR1 MRHNA, CDR2 SNTAGT. Deletions cut 6 bases from V and 3 bases from J, with 11 bases between. The CDR3 contains 13 residues.

V gene TRBV18 combines with J gene TRBJ1-2; TRBD1 might be the D (6 bases). Germline CDR1 KGHSH, CDR2 LQKENI. The CDR3 extends over 15 amino acids. Trimming removed 0 bases from V and 0 bases from J, with 8 bases in between. The CDR3 sequence is CASSPPEGANYGYTF. The CDR3 DNA reads TGTGCCAGCTCACCACCTGAGGGGGCTAACTATGGCTACACCTTC.

V and J are TRBV6-6 and TRBJ2-5, with D perhaps matching TRBD2 (5 bases). Germline values: CDR1 MNHNY, CDR2 SVGAGI (reference sequence). Trimming took off 0 bases at V and 4 bases at J, with 9 bases between the two ends. The CDR3 is 14 residues long. The CDR3 reads CASSYSRRGETQYF. Here the CDR3 DNA reads TGTGCCAGCAGTTACTCGAGACGGGGAGAGACCCAGTACTTC.

The chain combines TRBV6-1 with TRBJ1-5; D gene unclear. Germline V gene sequence: CDR1 MNHNS, CDR2 SASEGT. Between the trimmed V and J ends, which lost 7 bases and 5 bases, there was a span of 12 bases. The CDR3 loop spans 13 amino acids. The CDR3 region has the DNA TGTGCCAGCACCCAGTCGTGGGATCAGCCCCAGCATTTT. Its translation is CASTQSWDQPQHF.

This sequence joins TRBV6-4 and TRBJ1-1, with 10 bases matching TRBD1. There are 14 residues in the CDR3. Looked up from germline, CDR1 is MRHNA and CDR2 is SNTAGT. The V gene end was trimmed by 6 bases and the J gene end by 6 bases; junction bases not matched to a gene: 7. This CDR3 is CASRGDRGGSEAFF. The CDR3 nucleotides read TGTGCCAGCAGAGGGGACAGGGGAGGTTCTGAAGCTTTCTTT.

The chain uses TRBV7-9 and TRBJ1-2, with D perhaps TRBD1 (5 bases). Germline values: CDR1 SEHNR, CDR2 FQNEAQ (reference sequence). The CDR3 is 13 amino acids. Deletions cut 5 bases from V and 3 bases from J, with 10 bases between. The CDR3 reads CASSTGGDYGYTF. In DNA form, the CDR3 reads TGTGCCAGCAGCACCGGGGGAGACTATGGCTACACCTTC.

CDR3 in DNA: TGTGCCAGCAGTGAGGAGGGCTGGGACACTGAAGCTTTCTTT. Its protein product is CASSEEGWDTEAFF. This chain joins TRBV6-4 and TRBJ1-1; D remains unclear. Trimming shortened V by 3 bases and J by 3 bases, and 11 bases separated the two germline ends. Germline CDR1 MRHNA, CDR2 SNTAGT. The CDR3 is 14 amino acids.

The V call is TRBV5-4, the J call TRBJ2-1, with 10 bases that match TRBD2. Germline CDR1 reads SGHNT; CDR2 reads YYREEE (reference sequence). Germline trimming cut 2 bases from V and 6 bases from J; bases unmatched to any gene: 5. The CDR3 contains 15 residues. The CDR3 sequence is CASSFTSGEGNEQFF. For the CDR3, the DNA is TGTGCCAGCAGCTTCACTAGCGGGGAGGGCAATGAGCAGTTCTTC.

The rearrangement joins TRBV5-1 to TRBJ2-5, with D tentatively TRBD1 (6 bases). Germline CDR1 reads SGHRS; CDR2 reads YFSETQ. This CDR3 comprises 14 residues. Trimming left V 4 bases short and J 2 bases short, with 12 bases between. CDR3 DNA sequence: TGCGCCAGCAGCGAACAGGGTGGACAAGAGACCCAGTACTTC. Translating it yields CASSEQGGQETQYF.